Described below is a single TCR beta chain sequence and its context. It lacks a known antigen. Qualities for individual bases were not recorded, and no much larger clone is one base off. Enrolling through a virtual design, the prospective study's participants ranged in age from roughly 18 to 90 years and lived across 24 United States geographic areas. In the prospective study, participants were assigned to cohorts based on the clinical history participants reported in a screening survey and a study questionnaire. Recovered participants in ImmuneRACE Cohort 3 were defined by two consecutive negative NP/OP PCR tests, clearance by a healthcare professional, or resolution of symptoms. Each participant in the prospective study had whole blood, serum and a nasopharyngeal or oropharyngeal swab collected by mobile phlebotomists. Prospective study participants could optionally give additional blood draws and questionnaires over an approximately two-month period. Prospective study blood samples were shipped either frozen or at room temperature before DNA extraction.

This sample is part of a study of blood T cell repertoires in COVID-19 (dated by TCRdb to the early 2020s). General notes on the study: The collaborator samples originated in the United States, Italy and Spain and spanned the acute and convalescent phases of COVID-19. The prospective study material was composed of cDNA or gDNA derived from T cells, B-cell-depleted T cells, or PBMCs. The dataset comprised deeply sampled blood TCRbeta repertoires from subjects exposed to, actively infected with, or recovered from COVID-19. The repertoires were released in a freely available public database intended as a resource for research on the immune response to SARS-CoV-2. The samples were drawn from the first 160 participants of the ongoing ImmuneRACE study and from under 1,500 subjects provided by 6 global collaborators. The sample metadata nearly always contained a de-identified subject ID, COVID-19 status, age in years and sex. Where available, HLA class I and class II types were obtained from metadata supplied by the sample provider rather than from assay-based typing.

The full study reports these points: Clinical and demographic metadata were provided uncurated, with the amount varying by source and participant.

V trim: 5 bases; J trim: 7 bases; unmatched bases: 6. The CDR3, from cysteine to phenylalanine, totals 14 residues. The CDR3 DNA has 42 bases and is translated from base 1. As encoded in the germline V gene, CDR1 is KGHDR while CDR2 is SFDVKD. TCRbeta CDR3 regions were amplified from genomic DNA using the immunoSEQ Assay, a bias-controlled multiplex PCR. The original pipeline was this. The number of nucleated cells in each sample was estimated by amplification of reference gene primers within the assay. Sequence reads were collapsed and filtered to measure the absolute abundance of every unique TCRbeta CDR3 rearrangement. Productive Simpson clonality was computed per sample as the square root of Simpson's diversity index over productive rearrangements. Imported from immuneACCESS, the table was reduced by TCRdb to in-frame sequences with V and J called. These copies leave out some clones; in studies compared against another copy, an unresolved V gene accounts for under half, and the cause of the remainder is not known. The DNA gave D and trimming, while V, J and clone size come from that table. A total of a few hundred thousand clones appear in this sample, around 89% of them only once. Of the sample, 3% is held by the ten largest clones.

The sample comprised PBMCs or T cells enriched from blood (not recorded which). This clonotype originated in a woman aged 50 to 60 who had recovered from COVID-19. Rearrangement joined TRBV24-1 to TRBJ2-1, and TRBD2 aligns with 8 junction nucleotides. The sequenced DNA is TGTGCCACCAGTGCGGGAGGGCCGGGGAATGAGCAGTTCTTC. It specifies CATSAGGPGNEQFF.